The source of this TCR beta chain is a study of yellow fever vaccine responses in identical twins. TCRdb reprocessed the RT-PCR reads via MiXCR and lists one record per CDR3 protein. The table lists approximately 18,000 distinct CDR3 sequences, under 80% of them singletons. About this clonotype itself: The antigen is unknown.

The germline CDR1 and CDR2 sequences are LGHNA and YNFKEQ. The CDR3 is made up of 16 amino acids. V was cut by 3 bases and J by 1 base, with 16 bases left in between. General study results and limits: After vaccination, twins' T cell response reportedly seemed partly convergent, partly personalized.

This chain joins TRBV4-2 and TRBJ2-7; unclear D gene. The source of this sequence is a woman aged 18 to 35 who received the yellow fever vaccine. The starting material was T cells from blood (PBMCs), unsorted or a sorted subset (not recorded which), obtained before or after yellow fever vaccination (not recorded which). The CDR3 here is CASSQVGLQWSYEQYF. The CDR3 nucleotides read TGTGCCAGCAGCCAGGTAGGGCTTCAATGGTCCTACGAGCAGTACTTC.